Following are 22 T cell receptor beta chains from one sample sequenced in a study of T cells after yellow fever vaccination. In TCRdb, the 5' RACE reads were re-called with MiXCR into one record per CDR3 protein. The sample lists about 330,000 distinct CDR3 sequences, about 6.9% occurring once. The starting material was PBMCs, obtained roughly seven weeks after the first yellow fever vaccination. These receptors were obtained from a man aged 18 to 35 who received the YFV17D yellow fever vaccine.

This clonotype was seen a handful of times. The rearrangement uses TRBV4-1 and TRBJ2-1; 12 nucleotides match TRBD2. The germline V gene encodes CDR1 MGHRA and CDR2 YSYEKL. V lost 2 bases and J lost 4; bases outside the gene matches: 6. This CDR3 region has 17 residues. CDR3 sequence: CASSQRLAGDGYNEQFF. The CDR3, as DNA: TGCGCCAGCAGCCAACGACTAGCGGGGGATGGGTACAATGAGCAGTTCTTC.

The CDR3 spells CASTPQGGDYGYTF. For the CDR3, the DNA is TGTGCCAGCACCCCTCAGGGGGGCGACTATGGCTACACCTTC. This rearrangement joins TRBV7-2 to TRBJ1-2; TRBD1 matches at 7 bases. After removal of 7 bases from V and 3 bases from J, the junction contained 8 bases not matched to a gene. CDR3 length: 14 amino acids. Germline CDR1 is SGHTA and CDR2 is FQGNSA.

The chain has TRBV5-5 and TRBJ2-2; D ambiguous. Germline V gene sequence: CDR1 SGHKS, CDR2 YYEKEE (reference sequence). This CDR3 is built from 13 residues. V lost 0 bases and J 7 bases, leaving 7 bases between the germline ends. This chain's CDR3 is CASSLEVDGELFF. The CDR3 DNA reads TGTGCCAGCAGCTTGGAAGTAGACGGGGAGCTGTTTTTT. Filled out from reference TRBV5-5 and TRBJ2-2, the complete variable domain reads DAGVTQSPTHLIKTRGQQVTLRCSPISGHKSVSWYQQVLGQGPQFIFQYYEKEERGRGNFPDRFSARQFPNYSSELNVNALLLGDSALYLCASSLEVDGELFFGEGSRLTVL.

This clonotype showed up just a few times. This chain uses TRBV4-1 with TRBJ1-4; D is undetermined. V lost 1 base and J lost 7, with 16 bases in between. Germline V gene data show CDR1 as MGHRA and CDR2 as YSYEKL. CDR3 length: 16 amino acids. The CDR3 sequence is CASSQVGGLAREKLFF. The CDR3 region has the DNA TGCGCCAGCAGCCAAGTGGGTGGGTTGGCTCGTGAAAAACTGTTTTTT.

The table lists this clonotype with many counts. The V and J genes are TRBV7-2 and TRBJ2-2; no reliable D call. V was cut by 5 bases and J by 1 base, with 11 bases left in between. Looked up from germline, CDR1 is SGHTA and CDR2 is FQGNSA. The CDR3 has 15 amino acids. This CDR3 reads CASSLRSRNTGELFF. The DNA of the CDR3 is TGTGCCAGCAGCCTCCGCAGTCGGAACACCGGGGAGCTGTTTTTT.

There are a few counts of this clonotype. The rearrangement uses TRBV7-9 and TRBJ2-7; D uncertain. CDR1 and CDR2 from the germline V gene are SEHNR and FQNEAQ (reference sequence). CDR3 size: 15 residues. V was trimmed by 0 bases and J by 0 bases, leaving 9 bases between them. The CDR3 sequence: CASSLAPRSSYEQYV. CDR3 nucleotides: TGTGCCAGCAGCTTAGCGCCTAGAAGCTCCTACGAGCAGTACGTC.

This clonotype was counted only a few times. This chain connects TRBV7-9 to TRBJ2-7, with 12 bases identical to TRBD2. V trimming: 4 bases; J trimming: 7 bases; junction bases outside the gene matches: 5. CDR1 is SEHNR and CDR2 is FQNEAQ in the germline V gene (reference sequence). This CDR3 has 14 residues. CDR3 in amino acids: CASSSTSGGKEQYF. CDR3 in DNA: TGTGCCAGCAGCTCAACTAGCGGGGGGAAGGAGCAGTACTTC.

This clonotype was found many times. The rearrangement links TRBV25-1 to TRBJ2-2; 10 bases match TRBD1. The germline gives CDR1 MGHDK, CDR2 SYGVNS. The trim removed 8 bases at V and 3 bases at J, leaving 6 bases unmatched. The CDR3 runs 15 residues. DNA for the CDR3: TGTGCCAGCGCAGCCGGGACAGGGGACACCGGGGAGCTGTTTTTT. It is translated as CASAAGTGDTGELFF.

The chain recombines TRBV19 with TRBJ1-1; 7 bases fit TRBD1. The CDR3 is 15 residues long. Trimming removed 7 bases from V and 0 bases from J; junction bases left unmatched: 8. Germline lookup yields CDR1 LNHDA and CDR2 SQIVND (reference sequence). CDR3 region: CASIGSGTVNTEAFF. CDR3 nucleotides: TGTGCCAGTATTGGTTCCGGGACAGTGAACACTGAAGCTTTCTTT.

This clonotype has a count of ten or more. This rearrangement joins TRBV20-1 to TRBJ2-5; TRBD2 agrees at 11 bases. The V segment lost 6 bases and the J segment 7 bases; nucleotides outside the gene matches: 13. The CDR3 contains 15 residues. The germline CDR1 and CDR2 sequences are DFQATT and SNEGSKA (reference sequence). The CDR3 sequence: CSASDTSGGHRTQYF. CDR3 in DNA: TGCAGTGCGTCCGATACTAGCGGGGGTCATCGGACCCAGTACTTC.

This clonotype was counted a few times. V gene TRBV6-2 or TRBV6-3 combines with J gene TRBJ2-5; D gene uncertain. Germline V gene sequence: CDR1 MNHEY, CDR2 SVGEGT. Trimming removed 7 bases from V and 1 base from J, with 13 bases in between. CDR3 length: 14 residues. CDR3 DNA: TGTGCCAGCAACCCGGCAGCATCCCAAGAGACCCAGTACTTC. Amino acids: CASNPAASQETQYF.

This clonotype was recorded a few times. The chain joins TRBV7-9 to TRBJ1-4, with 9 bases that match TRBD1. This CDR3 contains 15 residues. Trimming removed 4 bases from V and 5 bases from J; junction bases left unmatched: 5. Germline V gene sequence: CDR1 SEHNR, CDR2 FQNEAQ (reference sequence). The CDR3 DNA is TGTGCCAGCAGCTCCTTGGACAGGGGAAATGAAAAACTGTTTTTT. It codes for CASSSLDRGNEKLFF.

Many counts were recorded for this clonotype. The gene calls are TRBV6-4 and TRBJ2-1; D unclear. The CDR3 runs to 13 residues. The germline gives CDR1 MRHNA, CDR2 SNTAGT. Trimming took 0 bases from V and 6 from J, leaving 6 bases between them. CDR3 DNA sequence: TGTGCCAGCAGTGACTCGGGTTTCAATGAGCAGTTCTTC. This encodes CASSDSGFNEQFF.

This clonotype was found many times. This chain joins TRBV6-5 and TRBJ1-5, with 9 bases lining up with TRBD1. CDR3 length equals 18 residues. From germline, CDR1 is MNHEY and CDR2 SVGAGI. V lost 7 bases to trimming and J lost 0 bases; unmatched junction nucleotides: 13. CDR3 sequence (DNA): TGTGCCAGCACCGCCGACAGGGGGAGAGTGTATAGCAATCAGCCCCAGCATTTT. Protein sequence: CASTADRGRVYSNQPQHF.

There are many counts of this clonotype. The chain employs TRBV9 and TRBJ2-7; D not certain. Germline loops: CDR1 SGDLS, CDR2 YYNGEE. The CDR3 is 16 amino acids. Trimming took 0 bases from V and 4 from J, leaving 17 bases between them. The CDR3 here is CASSVVRSNQGYEQYV. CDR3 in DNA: TGTGCCAGCAGCGTAGTAAGGTCCAACCAAGGGTACGAGCAGTACGTC.

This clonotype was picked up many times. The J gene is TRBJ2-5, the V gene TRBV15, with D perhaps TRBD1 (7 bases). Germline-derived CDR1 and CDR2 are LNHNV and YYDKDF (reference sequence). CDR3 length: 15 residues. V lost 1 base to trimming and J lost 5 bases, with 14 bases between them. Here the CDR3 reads CATSRGGRGDETQYF. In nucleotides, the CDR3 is TGTGCCACCAGCAGAGGAGGCAGGGGGGACGAGACCCAGTACTTC.

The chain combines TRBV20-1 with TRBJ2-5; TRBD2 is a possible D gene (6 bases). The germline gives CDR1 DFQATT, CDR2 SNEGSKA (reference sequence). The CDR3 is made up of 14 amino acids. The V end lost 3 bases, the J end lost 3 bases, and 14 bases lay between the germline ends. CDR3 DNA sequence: TGCAGTGCTAGCGATAGCGGCAAAAAAGAGACCCAGTACTTC. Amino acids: CSASDSGKKETQYF.

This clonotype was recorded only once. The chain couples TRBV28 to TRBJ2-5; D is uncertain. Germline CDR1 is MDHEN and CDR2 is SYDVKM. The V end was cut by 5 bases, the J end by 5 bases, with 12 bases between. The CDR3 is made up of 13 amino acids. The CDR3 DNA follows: TGTGCCAGCAGTCCCGCGTTTCGGGAGACCCAGTACTTC. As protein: CASSPAFRETQYF.

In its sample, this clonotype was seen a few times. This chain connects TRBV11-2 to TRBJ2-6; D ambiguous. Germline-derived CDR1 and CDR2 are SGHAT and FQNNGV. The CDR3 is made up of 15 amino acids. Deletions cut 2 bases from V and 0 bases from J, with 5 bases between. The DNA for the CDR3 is TGTGCCAGCAGCTTACAGACCTCTGGGGCCAACGTCCTGACTTTC. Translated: CASSLQTSGANVLTF.

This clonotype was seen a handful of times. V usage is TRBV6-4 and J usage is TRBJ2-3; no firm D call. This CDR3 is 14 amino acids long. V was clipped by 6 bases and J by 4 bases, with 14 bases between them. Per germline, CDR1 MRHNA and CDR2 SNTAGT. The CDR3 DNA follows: TGTGCCAGCAGAAGGGAACATGGTGCAGATACGCAGTATTTT. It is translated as CASRREHGADTQYF.

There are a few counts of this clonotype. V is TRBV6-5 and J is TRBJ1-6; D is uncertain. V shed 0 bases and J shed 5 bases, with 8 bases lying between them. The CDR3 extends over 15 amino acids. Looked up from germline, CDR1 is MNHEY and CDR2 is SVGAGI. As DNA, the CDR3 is TGTGCCAGCAGTTACTCGATCGGACATAATTCACCCCTCCACTTT. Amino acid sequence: CASSYSIGHNSPLHF.

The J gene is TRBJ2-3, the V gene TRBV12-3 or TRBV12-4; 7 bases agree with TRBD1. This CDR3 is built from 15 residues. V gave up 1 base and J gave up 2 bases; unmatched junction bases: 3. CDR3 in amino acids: CASSLGDSTTDTQYF. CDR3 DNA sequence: TGTGCCAGCAGTTTAGGGGACAGTACCACAGATACGCAGTATTTT.